The rows below give T cell receptor beta chains drawn from one sample of a study of relationships among human T cell subsets. TCRdb processed the multiplex PCR reads anew with MiXCR; each CDR3 protein has one entry. The data contain 13,000 to 15,000 distinct CDR3 sequences, about 55% of them singletons. Material for sequencing was Tregs sorted from blood. These receptor sequences come from a middle-aged man in good health. The CDR3 runs from the conserved cysteine through the conserved F or W. The D gene is left open where the match is weak.

v_call	d_call	cdr3_length	j_call	cdr3_aa
TRBV28	NA	10	TRBJ2-7	CASSSFEQYF
TRBV11-2	NA	15	TRBJ2-3	CASSFRRGGDHTQYF
TRBV5-4	NA	14	TRBJ1-1	CATQRGGGDTEAFF
TRBV1	NA	9	TRBJ1-2	CTGAMGYTF
TRBV12-3/TRBV12-4	NA	15	TRBJ2-6	CASSLDLSGANVLTF
TRBV27	TRBD1	15	TRBJ2-3	CASSRAGGRADTQYF
TRBV10-3	TRBD1	13	TRBJ1-1	CAISGGDRGEAFF
TRBV7-9	TRBD1	14	TRBJ1-2	CASSFGQGNYGYTF
TRBV19	TRBD1	14	TRBJ1-2	CASSSKTGGAGYTF
TRBV10-3	NA	15	TRBJ2-1	CAISESGGGENEQFF
TRBV13	TRBD2	17	TRBJ2-3	CASSLVGLAGVTDTQYF
TRBV28	NA	15	TRBJ2-7	CASTRRGAVSYEQYF
TRBV25-1	NA	13	TRBJ1-5	CASSDRSNQPQHF
TRBV5-1	NA	14	TRBJ2-3	CASSFGRSTDTQYF
TRBV5-1	NA	15	TRBJ2-3	CASSNSWRDTDTQYF
TRBV10-2	TRBD2	14	TRBJ2-3	CASSDTSVTDTQYF
TRBV28	NA	13	TRBJ2-5	CATKDRNQETQYF
TRBV28	NA	14	TRBJ2-1	CASSSPDRLGEQFF
TRBV7-3	TRBD2	15	TRBJ2-7	CASSSGTSVYNEQYF
TRBV7-9	TRBD2	14	TRBJ2-7	CASSFSGSIDEQYF
TRBV28	NA	18	TRBJ2-1	CASSLLDFPGLSYNEQFF
TRBV19	NA	13	TRBJ1-2	CASRSLTGYGYTF
TRBV29-1	NA	14	TRBJ2-1	CSVDSLATYNEQFF
TRBV4-1	TRBD1	16	TRBJ1-5	CASSQEGQGADQPQHF
TRBV4-2	NA	18	TRBJ1-1	CASSQASGRGIWNTEAFF
TRBV7-9	NA	14	TRBJ2-7	CASSLRGITYEQYF
TRBV11-2	TRBD1	13	TRBJ2-7	CASSFRQGTEQYF
TRBV5-1	NA	14	TRBJ2-7	CASSLRGLSYEQYF
TRBV5-6	NA	11	TRBJ1-2	CASSLEAGYTF
TRBV6-2/TRBV6-3	NA	14	TRBJ2-3	CASSPRLGGDTQYF
TRBV2	TRBD2	18	TRBJ2-1	CASSDGTSGGGSYNEQFF
TRBV6-1	TRBD2	16	TRBJ2-7	CASNPGGTSGSYEQYF
TRBV5-1	NA	17	TRBJ2-2	CASSITRQKLNTGELFF
TRBV12-3/TRBV12-4	NA	16	TRBJ2-1	CASSSLQQGVYNEQFF
TRBV4-1	NA	15	TRBJ1-4	CASSQDWLTNEKLFF
TRBV11-2	TRBD1	16	TRBJ2-7	CASSLDRGTGIDEQYF
TRBV10-2	NA	13	TRBJ1-2	CASRGSGNSGYTF
TRBV10-3	NA	15	TRBJ1-1	CATGGGGTFNTEAFF
TRBV11-2	TRBD2	15	TRBJ2-7	CASSLAAGVGYEQYF
TRBV20-1	NA	12	TRBJ1-1	CSAREYITEAFF
TRBV11-2	NA	12	TRBJ2-2	CASSFSPGELFF
TRBV5-4	NA	13	TRBJ2-1	CASSLDEPSGQFF
TRBV27	NA	13	TRBJ1-3	CASSPTTGNTIYF
TRBV7-8	NA	12	TRBJ2-7	CASSLSGYEQYF
TRBV5-1	NA	16	TRBJ2-3	CASRGSPWVGTDTQYF
TRBV29-1	TRBD2	16	TRBJ2-7	CSVEEQTGTRPYEQYF
TRBV5-1	TRBD2	17	TRBJ2-3	CASSFPVSGLAIDTQYF
TRBV20-1	NA	17	TRBJ2-5	CSARPFWAGRPKETQYF
TRBV6-2/TRBV6-3	NA	15	TRBJ1-5	CASSLLGGSSQPQHF
TRBV29-1	NA	10	TRBJ2-3	CSVEAGTQYF
TRBV6-5	NA	13	TRBJ1-5	CASTAGGNQPQHF
TRBV28	TRBD1	15	TRBJ2-7	CASSLWAGGAYEQYF
TRBV7-3	TRBD2	16	TRBJ2-1	CASSLRRASGSHEQFF
TRBV11-1	NA	16	TRBJ2-7	CASSRRGGGGNYEQYF
TRBV11-2	NA	12	TRBJ2-1	CASSFLGNEQFF